The next 6 T cell receptor beta chains were all read from a single sample in a study of Ad26.COV2.S vaccination and SARS-CoV-2 variants. Treatment noted: about 20 received Ad26.COV2.S at low or high dose, single or two shots; 5 received placebo; per-sample allocation not given. Samples came from day 63 after the first vaccine or placebo injection. Libraries were prepared by immunoSEQ multiplex PCR; TCRdb keeps only in-frame clonotypes and omits some of them. This table has fewer than 400,000 clones, more than 85% appearing once. Source: peripheral blood, taken in a trial of Ad26.COV2.S vaccine versus placebo. Receptors originate from a person between 18 and 65 years old who received the Ad26.COV2.S COVID-19 vaccine or a placebo.

This chain connects TRBV7-9 to TRBJ1-1, with D perhaps matching TRBD1 (5 bases). The V end was cut by 6 bases, the J end by 0 bases, with 14 bases between. Per germline, CDR1 SEHNR and CDR2 FQNEAQ (reference sequence). CDR3 length equals 15 residues. CDR3 protein: CASRILGRMNTEAFF. The CDR3 DNA is TGTGCCAGCAGGATCCTGGGACGGATGAACACTGAAGCTTTCTTT.

The chain recombines TRBV5-4 with TRBJ1-2; no clear D gene. V was trimmed by 2 bases and J by 7 bases, leaving 18 bases between them. The germline V gene encodes CDR1 SGHNT and CDR2 YYREEE (reference sequence). This CDR3 is 15 amino acids long. The CDR3: CASSFGEISYGGYTF. Here the CDR3 DNA reads TGTGCCAGCAGCTTTGGGGAGATCTCATATGGTGGCTACACCTTC. Full variable domain (rest looked up from reference TRBV5-4 and TRBJ1-2): ETGVTQSPTHLIKTRGQQVTLRCSSQSGHNTVSWYQQALGQGPQFIFQYYREEENGRGNFPPRFSGLQFPNYSSELNVNALELDDSALYLCASSFGEISYGGYTFGSGTRLTVV.

The chain carries TRBV12-3 or TRBV12-4 and TRBJ2-2, with D unclear. The CDR3 length is 13 residues. V shed 3 bases and J shed 8 bases, with 10 bases lying between them. CDR3 amino acids: CASSFPEWGELFF. CDR3 sequence (DNA): TGTGCCAGCAGTTTCCCCGAATGGGGGGAGCTGTTTTTT.

V gene TRBV3-1 (or the pseudogene TRBV3-2) combines with J gene TRBJ2-5; 12 bases map to TRBD2. CDR1 and CDR2 (germline): LGHDT, YNNKEL (reference sequence). Trimming at V came to 4 bases and at J to 5 bases, leaving 11 bases not matched to a gene. The CDR3 has 17 residues. CDR3 bases: TGTGCCAGCAGCCCCCGGCTAGCGGGGGGGCCCGGGGAGACCCAGTACTTC. Its protein is CASSPRLAGGPGETQYF.

The gene calls are TRBV7-2 and TRBJ2-2; D tentatively reads TRBD1 or TRBD2 (5 bases each). From germline, CDR1 is SGHTA and CDR2 FQGNSA. CDR3 length equals 14 residues. Between the trimmed V and J ends, which lost 4 bases and 4 bases, there was a span of 10 bases. CDR3 residues: CASSYRDGTGELFF. In DNA, the CDR3 is TGTGCCAGCAGCTACCGGGACGGCACCGGGGAGCTGTTTTTT.

This chain links TRBV10-3 with TRBJ1-2; no clear D gene. Per germline, CDR1 ENHRY and CDR2 SYGVKD. With 2 bases removed from V and 2 bases from J, the gap between germline ends came to 9 bases. The CDR3 extends over 14 amino acids. CDR3 sequence (DNA): TGTGCCATCAGTGAGACGGGTCGCAACTATGGCTACACCTTC. This encodes CAISETGRNYGYTF.